The 2 T cell receptor beta chains reported below all come from one sample, sequenced in a study of CD8+ T cells in alopecia areata (dated by TCRdb to 2016 to 2019). Libraries came from the immunoSEQ multiplex PCR assay. To provide template for TCR sequencing, every sample had RNA extracted and reverse transcribed into cDNA. The table was pulled from immuneACCESS by TCRdb, which kept in-frame rearrangements only. Such tables lose some clones; where checked, under half of the loss comes from unresolved V genes, and the rest has no known cause. The sample table contains around 100,000 clones; only one count was recorded for under 90% of them. 11% of the sample belongs to the ten largest clones. What this sample's treatment or condition label stands for: oral pan-JAK inhibitor, 5-10 mg twice daily. The sequences come from CD8+ T cells sorted from blood, collected between weeks 30 and 35, from a patient treated with tofacitinib. The receptor set was obtained from a human donor with alopecia areata.

This clone was counted once. This sequence joins TRBV27 and TRBJ2-3; D uncertain. The CDR3 is 12 amino acids. Trimming shortened V by 6 bases and J by 6 bases, and 10 bases separated the two germline ends. Germline V gene data show CDR1 as MNHEY and CDR2 as SMNVEV (reference sequence). The CDR3 DNA reads TGTGCCAGCAGCCCGATGGGGGATACGCAGTATTTT. It encodes CASSPMGDTQYF.

The genes are TRBV6-1 and TRBJ2-7; no clear D gene. The CDR3 length is 16 residues. CDR1 is MNHNS, CDR2 SASEGT, per germline. V lost 1 base, J lost 0 bases, and 13 bases lay in between. CDR3 loop: CASSEGPQWSSYEQYF. CDR3 nucleotides: TGTGCCAGCAGTGAAGGCCCCCAATGGAGCTCCTACGAGCAGTACTTC.